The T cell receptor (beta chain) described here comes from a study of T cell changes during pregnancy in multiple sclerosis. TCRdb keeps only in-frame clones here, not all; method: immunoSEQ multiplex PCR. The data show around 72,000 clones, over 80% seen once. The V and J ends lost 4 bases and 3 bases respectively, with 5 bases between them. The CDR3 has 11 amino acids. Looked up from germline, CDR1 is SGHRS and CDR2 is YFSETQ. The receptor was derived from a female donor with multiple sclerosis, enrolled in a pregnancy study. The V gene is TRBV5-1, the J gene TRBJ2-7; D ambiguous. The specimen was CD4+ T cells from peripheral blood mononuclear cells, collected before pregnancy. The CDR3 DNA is TGCGCCAGCAGCCTTAACTACGAGCAGTACTTC. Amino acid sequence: CASSLNYEQYF.